The 4 T cell receptor beta chains in this list originate from one sample, sequenced in a study of CD8+CD57+ T cells in acquired aplastic anemia. Genomic DNA templated the TCR beta VDJ and CDR3 profiling. TCRdb used MiXCR to reprocess the reads, holding one entry per CDR3 protein. This table has about 190,000 distinct CDR3 sequences, 50% to 75% appearing once. Sample: sorted CD4+, CD8+, or CD8+CD57+ T cells (not recorded which) from PBMCs. These receptor sequences come from a human donor with severe aplastic anemia or a healthy control (not recorded which).

The chain joins TRBV7-2 to TRBJ2-7; D not resolved. Trimming shortened V by 4 bases and J by 0 bases, and 13 bases separated the two germline ends. Germline V gene data show CDR1 as SGHTA and CDR2 as FQGNSA. The CDR3 contains 15 residues. In DNA, the CDR3 is TGTGCCAGCAGCTCCTACTCTGGTTACTCCTACGAGCAGTACTTC. It translates to CASSSYSGYSYEQYF.

V usage is TRBV10-3 and J usage is TRBJ2-7; 10 bases are a match to TRBD1. The CDR3 has 15 amino acids. Trimming cost V 5 bases and J 5 bases; bases outside gene matches: 9. The germline gives CDR1 ENHRY, CDR2 SYGVKD. DNA for the CDR3: TGTGCCATCAGTTTCTCGACAGGGGGCATGAACGAGCAGTACTTC. It codes for CAISFSTGGMNEQYF.

V gene TRBV2 combines with J gene TRBJ2-3; D is unresolved. The ends were cut back, 5 bases at V and 4 bases at J, with 10 bases in the middle. There are 13 residues in the CDR3. CDR1 is SNHLY and CDR2 is FYNNEI in the germline V gene. Here the CDR3 reads CASSYSRSDTQYF. The DNA for the CDR3 is TGTGCCAGCAGTTACTCGAGGTCAGATACGCAGTATTTT.

This CDR3 is CATSDPASSNEQYF. CDR3 DNA sequence: TGTGCCACCAGTGATCCCGCTAGTTCCAACGAGCAGTACTTC. The V call is TRBV24-1, the J call TRBJ2-7; D ambiguous. Germline V gives CDR1 KGHDR, CDR2 SFDVKD. This CDR3 has 14 residues. V lost 3 bases to trimming and J lost 5 bases, with 13 bases between them.